Listed here is a single TCR beta chain. The table lists this clone with a count of one. Its antigen is not yet known. The record has no base qualities; no much larger clone is one base away. This sample is drawn from a study of control samples from healthy donors and cancer patients (dated by TCRdb to the early 2020s). The CDR3 runs 16 amino acids, cysteine and phenylalanine included. The kept DNA is CDR3 alone, 48 bases in frame from the first base. The germline V gene provides CDR1 SGHRS and CDR2 YFSETQ. The germline V and J ends show losses of 3 bases and 1 base respectively, and no gene match explains 3 bases of the junction. Preparation of the library involved the immunoSEQ multiplex PCR assay. TCRdb stores this immuneACCESS table with in-frame sequences only. Part of the clones is absent; in the studies checked, under half of the shortfall reflects unresolved V genes, and no reason is known for the rest. Recorded for this sample are roughly 450,000 clones; 80% to 95% of them occurred a single time. The top ten constitute 5.5% to 7.5% of the sample.

The TCR originated in a middle-aged man with head and neck cancer. The specimen was PBMCs. The receptor chain draws on TRBV5-1 and TRBJ2-1, and TRBD1 matches 11 of the central bases. The CDR3 protein: CASSWTGGGSYNEQFF. The sequenced DNA is TGCGCCAGCAGCTGGACAGGGGGCGGGTCCTACAATGAGCAGTTCTTC.